What follows describes a single T cell receptor beta chain. The data were taken from a study of blood T cell repertoires in COVID-19. Whole-study context: PBMCs, B-cell-depleted T cells, or T cells provided the cDNA or gDNA that made up the material.

Participants, about 18 to 90 years old, spanned around 26 US areas. Participant-reported clinical history was the basis for cohort assignment. Method: immunoSEQ multiplex PCR; TCRdb's copy keeps in-frame clones and lacks some. The profile covers 140,000 to 150,000 clones, with just over 85% appearing a single time and roughly 3.9% taken by the ten largest. The CDR3 totals 14 residues. Looked up from germline, CDR1 is MNHEY and CDR2 is SVGAGI. With 7 bases removed from V and 0 bases from J, the gap between germline ends came to 9 bases. The chain couples TRBV6-5 to TRBJ2-2; possibly TRBD2 for D (5 bases). The TCR was taken from a middle-aged man who had recovered from COVID-19. The sequenced sample consisted of PBMCs or T cells enriched from blood (not recorded which). The CDR3 DNA follows: TGTGCCAGCAAGAGGGTGGCGAACACCGGGGAGCTGTTTTTT. It translates to CASKRVANTGELFF.